This passage covers 32 T cell receptor beta chains from one sample sequenced in a study of T cell repertoires in cytomegalovirus infection. Antigens of these TCRs are unknown. A single record per CDR3 protein comes from TCRdb applying MiXCR to the reads. The data contain tens of thousands of distinct CDR3 sequences, over 15% of them seen just once; the ten biggest clones take up more than 55%. The specimen was CD8+ T cells from cultured PBMCs, collected from culture after CMV antigen stimulation. The receptors come from a human donor in good health (CMV status not recorded). Some clones in this sample may be carry-over from other donors' samples.

This rearrangement joins TRBV7-9 to TRBJ2-7; D gene uncertain. The CDR3 consists of 12 residues. Trimming pared 4 bases from V and 3 bases from J, leaving 7 bases between. CDR1 is SEHNR and CDR2 is FQNEAQ in the germline V gene (reference sequence). Written as DNA, the CDR3 is TGTGCCAGCAGCTCAAGGATCTACGAGCAGTACTTC. Translated, it gives CASSSRIYEQYF.

This clonotype was observed a few times. The rearrangement uses TRBV7-6 and TRBJ2-5, with 8 bases matching TRBD1. The CDR3 is made up of 14 amino acids. V shed 2 bases, J shed 2 bases, and the junction held 1 base outside the gene matches. Germline V CDR1 and CDR2: SGHVS, FNYEAQ. CDR3 DNA: TGTGCCAGCAGCTTATACAGGGGGCAAGAGACCCAGTACTTC. Encoded protein: CASSLYRGQETQYF.

This clonotype was seen only a few times. The chain uses TRBV6-5 and TRBJ2-7; D uncertain. Germline-derived CDR1 and CDR2 are MNHEY and SVGAGI. CDR3 length: 10 residues. The V end lost 8 bases, the J end lost 4 bases, and 6 bases lay between the germline ends. CDR3 protein: CASGVYEQYF. The DNA of the CDR3 is TGTGCCAGCGGAGTGTACGAGCAGTACTTC.

This clonotype showed up just a few times. This chain joins TRBV6-2 or TRBV6-3 and TRBJ2-7, with TRBD1 matching 9 bases. V lost 4 bases to trimming and J lost 6 bases; unmatched junction nucleotides: 7. From germline, CDR1 is MNHEY and CDR2 SVGEGT. The CDR3 covers 14 residues. The CDR3 region has the DNA TGTGCCAGCAGTTTGGACAGGGGAACGGGCGAGCAGTACTTC. It translates to CASSLDRGTGEQYF.

This clonotype was counted a few times. Germline is not matched at one junction end, which may reflect a read error. The chain is built from TRBV5-6 and TRBJ2-1; perhaps TRBD1 as D (6 bases). The V gene's germline CDR1 is SGHDT and CDR2 YYEEEE. This CDR3 comprises 14 residues. CDR3 sequence: CVSSLGAGYNEQFF. CDR3 coding DNA: TGTGTCAGCAGCTTGGGGGCCGGCTACAATGAGCAGTTCTTC.

The chain uses TRBV7-9 and TRBJ2-7; TRBD1 aligns across 12 bases. Germline V gives CDR1 SEHNR, CDR2 FQNEAQ (reference sequence). This CDR3 has 14 amino acids. J gave up 6 bases and V 5 bases, and 5 bases lay outside the gene matches. The CDR3, as DNA: TGTGCCAGCAGCCCGGGGACAGGGGGCCCCGAGCAGTACTTC. This codes for CASSPGTGGPEQYF.

V and J are TRBV11-1 and TRBJ1-5; TRBD1 is a possible D gene (5 bases). V lost 6 bases and J lost 8, with 14 bases in between. The germline CDR1 and CDR2 sequences are SGHAT and FQDESV (reference sequence). CDR3 length: 13 residues. CDR3 residues: CASSSGTAEPQHF. The CDR3 DNA follows: TGTGCCAGCAGTTCCGGGACCGCCGAGCCCCAGCATTTT.

V usage is TRBV6-2 or TRBV6-3 and J usage is TRBJ2-3; the match to TRBD2 covers 8 bases. The CDR3 runs to 15 residues. Germline-derived CDR1 and CDR2 are MNHEY and SVGEGT. V lost 1 base and J lost 4; bases outside the gene matches: 4. The CDR3 loop is CASSYWTSRSDTQYF. The DNA for the CDR3 is TGTGCCAGCAGTTACTGGACTAGCCGGTCAGATACGCAGTATTTT.

The chain employs TRBV20-1 and TRBJ2-7; TRBD2 matches 8 bases. The CDR3 has 13 residues. Germline V gene sequence: CDR1 DFQATT, CDR2 SNEGSKA (reference sequence). J gave up 7 bases and V 5 bases, and 10 bases lay outside the gene matches. CDR3 in amino acids: CSALAGWSLEQYF. The CDR3, as DNA: TGCAGTGCTTTAGCGGGGTGGTCGTTAGAGCAGTACTTC.

This clonotype was observed a handful of times. CDR3: CASSYRPLTAYEQYF. DNA for the CDR3: TGTGCCAGCAGTTACCGTCCACTAACCGCCTACGAGCAGTACTTC. The rearrangement joins TRBV6-8 to TRBJ2-7; D is unclear. With 2 bases removed from V and 2 bases from J, the gap between germline ends came to 13 bases. Germline V gene sequence: CDR1 MNHGY, CDR2 SAAAGT. The CDR3 has 15 amino acids.

This chain uses TRBV6-2 or TRBV6-3 with TRBJ2-5; 9 bases align to TRBD2. Germline values: CDR1 MNHEY, CDR2 SVGEGT. Unmatched junction bases numbered 4, after V lost 4 bases and J lost 4 bases. The CDR3 sequence is 14 residues long. The DNA for the CDR3 is TGTGCCAGCAGTTTTCCTAGCGGGACAGAGACCCAGTACTTC. Encoded protein: CASSFPSGTETQYF.

This rearrangement joins TRBV7-2 to TRBJ1-1; D perhaps matches TRBD1 (5 bases). Germline CDR1 reads SGHTA; CDR2 reads FQGNSA. Between the trimmed V and J ends, which lost 4 bases and 4 bases, there was a span of 7 bases. The CDR3 has 12 amino acids. Here the CDR3 DNA reads TGTGCCAGCAGCTGGGGGGGCACTGAAGCTTTCTTT. As protein: CASSWGGTEAFF.

The rearrangement links TRBV28 to TRBJ2-7, with 8 bases that match TRBD1. Germline CDR1 reads MDHEN; CDR2 reads SYDVKM. This CDR3 has 17 residues. V dropped 3 bases and J dropped 1; count of bases not matched to a gene: 11. CDR3 loop: CASSFPGTGLPSYEQYF. The CDR3 nucleotides are TGTGCCAGCAGTTTTCCCGGGACAGGACTCCCTTCCTACGAGCAGTACTTC.

This clonotype was seen a handful of times. A much larger clone differs by one base, so this may be a read error. The gene calls are TRBV4-2 and TRBJ2-5, with TRBD1 matching 7 bases. The CDR3 consists of 14 residues. Unmatched junction bases numbered 1, after V lost 2 bases and J lost 1 base. The germline CDR1 and CDR2 sequences are LGHNA and YNFKEQ. The CDR3 nucleotides are TGTGCCAGCAGCCAATGGGACAGCCAAGAGACCCAGTACTTC. Translation gives CASSQWDSQETQYF.

CDR3 in amino acids: CASSLVAAGGYNEQFF. The CDR3 DNA reads as TGTGCCAGCAGCTTAGTGGCAGCGGGGGGATACAATGAGCAGTTCTTC. The chain has TRBV7-9 and TRBJ2-1, with 9 nucleotides matching TRBD2. V trimming: 1 base; J trimming: 4 bases; junction bases outside the gene matches: 5. The germline CDR1 and CDR2 sequences are SEHNR and FQNEAQ (reference sequence). This CDR3 comprises 16 residues.

The chain is built from TRBV28 and TRBJ1-2; D is unresolved. CDR3 length equals 14 residues. Germline V lookup: CDR1 MDHEN, CDR2 SYDVKM. Trimming took off 7 bases at V and 2 bases at J, with 14 bases between the two ends. The CDR3 loop reads CASIFRVGNYGYTF. The CDR3 DNA sequence: TGTGCCAGCATTTTTAGAGTCGGCAACTATGGCTACACCTTC.

This clonotype appeared a few times. V gene TRBV20-1 combines with J gene TRBJ2-3; a possible D gene is TRBD1 (7 bases). Germline CDR1 reads DFQATT; CDR2 reads SNEGSKA (reference sequence). Trimming removed 5 bases at V and 3 bases at J, with 15 bases between. CDR3 length equals 14 residues. The CDR3 spells CSAGQGGVTDTQYF. The CDR3 DNA follows: TGCAGTGCTGGGCAGGGGGGTGTAACAGATACGCAGTATTTT.

The rearrangement uses TRBV27 and TRBJ1-2; a possible D gene is TRBD1 (5 bases). Germline assignment: CDR1 MNHEY and CDR2 SMNVEV (reference sequence). The CDR3 runs 14 residues. With 4 bases removed from V and 4 bases from J, the gap between germline ends came to 13 bases. CDR3 DNA sequence: TGTGCCAGCAGTTACTCCCCAGGGAGCTATGGCTACACCTTC. Protein: CASSYSPGSYGYTF.

The rearrangement joins TRBV27 to TRBJ2-2; unclear D gene. CDR3 length: 13 residues. Germline values: CDR1 MNHEY, CDR2 SMNVEV (reference sequence). The V and J ends lost 6 bases and 0 bases respectively, with 5 bases between them. This CDR3 is CASRRPNTGELFF. The CDR3 DNA follows: TGTGCCAGCAGACGGCCGAACACCGGGGAGCTGTTTTTT.

The chain links TRBV7-2 to TRBJ1-4; tentative D call: TRBD1 (5 bases). CDR3 size: 15 residues. The ends were cut back, 4 bases at V and 4 bases at J, with 13 bases in the middle. The germline V gene has CDR1 SGHTA and CDR2 FQGNSA. The DNA of the CDR3 is TGTGCCAGCAGCTCCTCGGGGGTTTATAATGAAAAACTGTTTTTT. Its protein product is CASSSSGVYNEKLFF.

This chain joins TRBV5-8 and TRBJ2-1; TRBD1 matches at 9 bases. Germline CDR1 reads SGHTS; CDR2 reads YDEGEE. The CDR3 length is 17 residues. With 4 bases clipped from V and 5 bases from J, the junction kept 13 bases outside the gene matches. In nucleotides, the CDR3 is TGTGCCAGCAGCCCGGACAGGGGCCTTCGTCGGAACAATGAGCAGTTCTTC. Translating gives CASSPDRGLRRNNEQFF. Supplemented by reference TRBV5-8 and TRBJ2-1, the full variable domain reads EAGVTQSPTHLIKTRGQQATLRCSPISGHTSVYWYQQALGLGLQFLLWYDEGEERNRGNFPPRFSGRQFPNYSSELNVNALELEDSALYLCASSPDRGLRRNNEQFFGPGTRLTVL.

This CDR3 is CASSLGLRDYEQYF. CDR3 DNA sequence: TGTGCCAGCAGCTTAGGACTACGCGACTACGAGCAGTACTTC. The chain employs TRBV7-8 and TRBJ2-7, with D tentatively TRBD2 (5 bases). Germline values: CDR1 SGHVS, CDR2 FQNEAQ. V lost 1 base and J 3 bases, leaving 10 bases between the germline ends. The length of the CDR3 is 14 residues.

The V call is TRBV7-8, the J call TRBJ1-2; D unclear. V was pared by 5 bases and J by 2 bases, with 18 bases between. Germline loops: CDR1 SGHVS, CDR2 FQNEAQ. This CDR3 is built from 16 residues. The CDR3 coding sequence is TGTGCCAGCAGCCCTCGGCGGCCTAGAGGGAACTATGGCTACACCTTC. Amino acids: CASSPRRPRGNYGYTF.

This clonotype was counted ten times or more. The chain combines TRBV6-1 with TRBJ1-6, with D maybe TRBD1 (5 bases). Germline-derived CDR1 and CDR2 are MNHNS and SASEGT. Trimming cost V 5 bases and J 0 bases, with 23 bases left between them. The CDR3 is made up of 20 amino acids. DNA for the CDR3: TGTGCCAGCAGTCTTTGGGGGAACCTTACGCCAAGCTCCTATAATTCACCCCTCCACTTT. Translating gives CASSLWGNLTPSSYNSPLHF.

This clonotype turned up a few times. The chain is built from TRBV20-1 and TRBJ1-2; a possible D gene is TRBD1 (5 bases). CDR3 length: 12 amino acids. Germline V lookup: CDR1 DFQATT, CDR2 SNEGSKA (reference sequence). The V and J ends lost 5 bases and 7 bases respectively, with 14 bases between them. The CDR3 sequence: CSAWDGMGGYTF. In DNA, the CDR3 is TGCAGTGCTTGGGACGGAATGGGTGGCTACACCTTC.

The chain joins TRBV6-2 or TRBV6-3 to TRBJ2-2; 7 bases line up with TRBD2. V shed 9 bases, J shed 6 bases, and the junction held 4 bases outside the gene matches. Germline V gene lookup returns CDR1 MNHEY and CDR2 SVGEGT. The CDR3 has 12 amino acids. CDR3: CASGTIPGELFF. CDR3 coding DNA: TGTGCCAGTGGGACTATCCCCGGGGAGCTGTTTTTT.

This chain uses TRBV4-3 with TRBJ2-7; D gene unclear. Deletions cut 0 bases from V and 4 bases from J, with 10 bases between. CDR1 is LGHNA, CDR2 YSLEER, per germline. The CDR3 loop spans 14 amino acids. CDR3 protein: CASSQEKGSYEQYF. For the CDR3, the DNA is TGCGCCAGCAGCCAAGAGAAGGGTTCGTACGAGCAGTACTTC.

The gene calls are TRBV12-3 or TRBV12-4 and TRBJ2-1; TRBD2 aligns across 12 bases. V was clipped by 7 bases and J by 12 bases; unmatched bases: 13. The CDR3 loop spans 15 amino acids. The CDR3 coding sequence is TGTGCCAGCAACCCGACTAGCGGGAGCCAAGGGGGGCAGTTCTTC. This codes for CASNPTSGSQGGQFF.

This clonotype occurred a few times. The genes are TRBV6-1 and TRBJ2-1; TRBD2 matches at 8 bases. The CDR3 contains 13 residues. V lost 7 bases and J lost 12; bases outside the gene matches: 11. Germline-derived CDR1 and CDR2 are MNHNS and SASEGT. CDR3 DNA sequence: TGTGCCAGCAACAGCCGGGGGGGCCCGGGGCAGTTCTTC. Residues: CASNSRGGPGQFF.

The chain combines TRBV6-6 with TRBJ2-1; D is undetermined. V shed 3 bases and J shed 6 bases, with 9 bases lying between them. The length of the CDR3 is 13 residues. Germline V gene lookup returns CDR1 MNHNY and CDR2 SVGAGI (reference sequence). CDR3 in DNA: TGTGCCAGCAGTTATTCCCACACCAATGAGCAGTTCTTC. Residues: CASSYSHTNEQFF.

This clonotype appeared a few times. The V gene is TRBV5-5, the J gene TRBJ2-2; 7 bases are a match to TRBD2. The length of the CDR3 is 16 residues. Germline V gene data show CDR1 as SGHKS and CDR2 as YYEKEE (reference sequence). After removal of 1 base from V and 3 bases from J, the junction contained 6 bases not matched to a gene. CDR3 bases: TGTGCCAGCAGCTTGCGGCGGGAGACGTACACCGGGGAGCTGTTTTTT. It yields the protein CASSLRRETYTGELFF.

V and J are TRBV2 and TRBJ2-1, with 8 bases matching TRBD2. The junction had 26 bases not matched to a gene; V was cut back by 7 bases and J by 6 bases. Germline CDR1 and CDR2: SNHLY and FYNNEI. This CDR3 comprises 20 residues. CDR3 DNA sequence: TGTGCCAGCAAAGCCCACCTAGCCACCGGGGGGGGGCGGGGGCGCAATGAGCAGTTCTTC. Translated, it gives CASKAHLATGGGRGRNEQFF.